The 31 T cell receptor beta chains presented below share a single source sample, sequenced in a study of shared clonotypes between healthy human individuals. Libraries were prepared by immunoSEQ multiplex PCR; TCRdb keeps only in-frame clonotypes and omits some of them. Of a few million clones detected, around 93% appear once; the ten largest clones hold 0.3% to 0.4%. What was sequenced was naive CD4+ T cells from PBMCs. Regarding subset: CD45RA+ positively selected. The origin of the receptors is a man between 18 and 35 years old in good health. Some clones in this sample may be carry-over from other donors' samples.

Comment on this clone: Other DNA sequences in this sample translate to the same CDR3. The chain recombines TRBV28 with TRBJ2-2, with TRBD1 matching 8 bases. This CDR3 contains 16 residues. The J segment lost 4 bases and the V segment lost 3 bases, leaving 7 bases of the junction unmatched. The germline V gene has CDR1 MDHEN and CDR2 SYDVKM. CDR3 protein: CASSLWQGAGTGELFF. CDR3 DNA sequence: TGTGCCAGCAGTTTGTGGCAGGGGGCCGGCACCGGGGAGCTGTTTTTT.

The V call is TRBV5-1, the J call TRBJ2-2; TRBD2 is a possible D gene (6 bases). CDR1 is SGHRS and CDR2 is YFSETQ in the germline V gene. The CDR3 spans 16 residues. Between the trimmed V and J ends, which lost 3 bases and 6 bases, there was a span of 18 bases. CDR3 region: CASSWRAGSAPGELFF. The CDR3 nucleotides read TGCGCCAGCAGCTGGAGGGCGGGGAGCGCCCCCGGGGAGCTGTTTTTT.

The CDR3 reads CASSVAGLAGTREQYF. DNA of the CDR3: TGTGCCAGCAGCGTAGCTGGGCTAGCGGGAACTCGCGAGCAGTACTTC. The chain combines TRBV9 with TRBJ2-7, with TRBD2 matching over 9 bases. V trimming: 0 bases; J trimming: 6 bases; junction bases outside the gene matches: 10. Germline CDR1 SGDLS, CDR2 YYNGEE. The CDR3 consists of 16 residues.

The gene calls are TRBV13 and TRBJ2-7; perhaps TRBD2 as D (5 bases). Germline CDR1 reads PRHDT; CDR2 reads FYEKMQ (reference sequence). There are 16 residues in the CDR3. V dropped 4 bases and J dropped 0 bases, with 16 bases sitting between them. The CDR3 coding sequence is TGTGCCAGCAGCTCCCTCCTCGGGATCTACTCCTACGAGCAGTACTTC. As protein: CASSSLLGIYSYEQYF.

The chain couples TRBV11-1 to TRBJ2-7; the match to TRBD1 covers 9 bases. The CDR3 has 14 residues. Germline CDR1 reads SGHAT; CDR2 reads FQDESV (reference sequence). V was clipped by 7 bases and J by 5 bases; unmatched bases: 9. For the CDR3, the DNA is TGTGCCAGCACCCCACGGGACAGGGAGCACGAGCAGTACTTC. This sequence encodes CASTPRDREHEQYF.

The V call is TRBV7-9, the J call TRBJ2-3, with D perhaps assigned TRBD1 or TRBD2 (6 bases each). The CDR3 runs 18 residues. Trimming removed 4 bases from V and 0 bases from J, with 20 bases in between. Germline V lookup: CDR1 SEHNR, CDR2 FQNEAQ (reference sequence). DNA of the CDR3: TGTGCCAGCAGCTACGGAATCTCAGGGGACTCTAGCACAGATACGCAGTATTTT. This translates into CASSYGISGDSSTDTQYF.

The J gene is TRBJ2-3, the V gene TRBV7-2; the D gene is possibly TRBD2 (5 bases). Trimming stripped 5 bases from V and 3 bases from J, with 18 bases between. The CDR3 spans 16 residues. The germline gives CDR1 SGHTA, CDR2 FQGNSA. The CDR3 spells CASSPGGALRTDTQYF. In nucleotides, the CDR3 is TGTGCCAGCAGCCCTGGAGGCGCCCTTAGGACAGATACGCAGTATTTT.

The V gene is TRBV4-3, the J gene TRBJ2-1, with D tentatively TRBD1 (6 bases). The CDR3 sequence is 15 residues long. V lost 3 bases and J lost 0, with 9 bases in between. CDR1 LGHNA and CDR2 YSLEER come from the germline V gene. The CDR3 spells CASSHTGSSYNEQFF. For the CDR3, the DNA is TGCGCCAGCAGCCATACAGGGAGCTCCTACAATGAGCAGTTCTTC.

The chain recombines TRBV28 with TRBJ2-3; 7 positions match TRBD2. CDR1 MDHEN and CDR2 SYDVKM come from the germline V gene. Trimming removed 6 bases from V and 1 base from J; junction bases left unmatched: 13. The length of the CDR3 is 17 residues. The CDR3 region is CASRNGGTLRGTDTQYF. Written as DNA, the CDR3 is TGTGCCAGCAGGAACGGGGGGACCCTTAGGGGCACAGATACGCAGTATTTT.

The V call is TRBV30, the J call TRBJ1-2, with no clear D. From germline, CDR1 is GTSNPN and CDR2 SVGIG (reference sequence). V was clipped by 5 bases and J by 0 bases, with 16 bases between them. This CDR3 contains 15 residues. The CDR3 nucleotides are TGTGCCTGGGATAACCCGACAACGTCTAACTATGGCTACACCTTC. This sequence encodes CAWDNPTTSNYGYTF.

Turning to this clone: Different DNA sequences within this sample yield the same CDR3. The CDR3 DNA follows: TGCGCCAGCAGCTTGGCCGGGACAGGGAATCAGCCCCAGCATTTT. Its translation: CASSLAGTGNQPQHF. V and J are TRBV5-1 and TRBJ1-5; 9 nucleotides agree with TRBD1. The CDR3 spans 15 residues. Germline CDR1 SGHRS, CDR2 YFSETQ. Losses at the gene ends were 0 bases for V and 4 bases for J; bases not matched to a gene: 2.

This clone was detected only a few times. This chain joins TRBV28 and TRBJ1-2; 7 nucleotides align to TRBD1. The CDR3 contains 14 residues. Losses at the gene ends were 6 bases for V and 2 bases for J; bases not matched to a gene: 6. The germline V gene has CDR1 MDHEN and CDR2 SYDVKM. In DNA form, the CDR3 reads TGTGCCAGCAGCCTGGGACAGTTCAACTATGGCTACACCTTC. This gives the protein CASSLGQFNYGYTF.

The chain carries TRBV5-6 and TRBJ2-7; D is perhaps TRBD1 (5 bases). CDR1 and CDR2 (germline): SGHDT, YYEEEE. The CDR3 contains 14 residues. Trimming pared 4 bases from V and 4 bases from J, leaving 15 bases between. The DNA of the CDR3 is TGTGCCAGCAGCAAATCGACAGAGCGTTACGAGCAGTACTTC. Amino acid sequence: CASSKSTERYEQYF.

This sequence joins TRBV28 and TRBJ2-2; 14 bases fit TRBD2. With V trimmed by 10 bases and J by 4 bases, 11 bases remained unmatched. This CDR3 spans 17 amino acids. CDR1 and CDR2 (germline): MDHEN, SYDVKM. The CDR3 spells CATKTSGRAGGTGELFF. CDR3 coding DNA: TGTGCCACCAAGACTAGCGGGAGGGCCGGGGGCACCGGGGAGCTGTTTTTT.

CDR3 region: CASSLVPPGENTEAFF. DNA of the CDR3: TGCGCCAGCAGCTTGGTGCCGCCGGGGGAGAACACTGAAGCTTTCTTT. The chain is built from TRBV5-1 and TRBJ1-1; D is perhaps TRBD1 (5 bases). Germline CDR1 SGHRS, CDR2 YFSETQ. V shed 0 bases and J shed 1 base, with 13 bases lying between them. The CDR3 runs 16 residues.

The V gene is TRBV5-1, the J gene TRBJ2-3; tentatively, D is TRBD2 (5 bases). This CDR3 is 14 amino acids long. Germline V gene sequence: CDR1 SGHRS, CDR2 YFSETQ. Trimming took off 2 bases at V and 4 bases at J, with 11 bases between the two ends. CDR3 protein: CASSFSTTPDTQYF. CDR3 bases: TGCGCCAGCAGCTTTTCGACTACGCCAGATACGCAGTATTTT.

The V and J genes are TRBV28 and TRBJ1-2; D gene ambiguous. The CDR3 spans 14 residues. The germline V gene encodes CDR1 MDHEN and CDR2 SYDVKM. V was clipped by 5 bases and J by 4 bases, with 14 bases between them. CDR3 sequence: CASSPPITLYGYTF. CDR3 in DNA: TGTGCCAGCAGTCCCCCAATCACTCTCTATGGCTACACCTTC.

CDR3 sequence: CASRPIRGTENNYGYTF. The CDR3 nucleotides read TGTGCCAGCAGGCCGATCAGGGGGACGGAAAATAACTATGGCTACACCTTC. The V and J genes are TRBV28 and TRBJ1-2, with TRBD1 matching over 7 bases. After removal of 6 bases from V and 1 base from J, the junction contained 14 bases not matched to a gene. Germline V gene lookup returns CDR1 MDHEN and CDR2 SYDVKM. The CDR3 extends over 17 amino acids.

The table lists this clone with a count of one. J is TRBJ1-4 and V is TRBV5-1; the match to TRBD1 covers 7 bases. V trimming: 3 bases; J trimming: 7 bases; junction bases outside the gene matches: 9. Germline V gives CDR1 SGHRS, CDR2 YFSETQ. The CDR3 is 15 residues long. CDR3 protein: CASSSGTAGIEKLFF. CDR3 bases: TGCGCCAGCAGCTCAGGGACAGCGGGCATTGAAAAACTGTTTTTT. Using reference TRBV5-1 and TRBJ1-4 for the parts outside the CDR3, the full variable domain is KAGVTQTPRYLIKTRGQQVTLSCSPISGHRSVSWYQQTPGQGLQFLFEYFSETQRNKGNFPGRFSGRQFSNSRSEMNVSTLELGDSALYLCASSSGTAGIEKLFFGSGTQLSVL.

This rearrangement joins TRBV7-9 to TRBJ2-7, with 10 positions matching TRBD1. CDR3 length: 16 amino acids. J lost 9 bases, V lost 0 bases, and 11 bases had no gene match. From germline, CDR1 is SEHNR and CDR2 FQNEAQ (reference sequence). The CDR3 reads CASSLAARDRGIGQYF. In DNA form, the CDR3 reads TGTGCCAGCAGCTTAGCTGCCCGGGACAGGGGAATCGGGCAGTACTTC.

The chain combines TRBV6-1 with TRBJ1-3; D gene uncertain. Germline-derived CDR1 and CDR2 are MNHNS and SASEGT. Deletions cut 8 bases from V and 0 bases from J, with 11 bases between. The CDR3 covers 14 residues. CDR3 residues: CASLRPNSGNTIYF. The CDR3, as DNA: TGTGCCAGCCTCCGACCGAACTCTGGAAACACCATATATTTT.

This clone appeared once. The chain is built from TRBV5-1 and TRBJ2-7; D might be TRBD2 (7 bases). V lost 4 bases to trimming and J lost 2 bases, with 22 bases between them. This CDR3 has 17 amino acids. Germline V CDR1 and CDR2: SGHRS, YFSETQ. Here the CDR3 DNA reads TGCGCCAGCAGCCTCCGGGGGGCGGGAGACTTCACCTACGAGCAGTACTTC. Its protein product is CASSLRGAGDFTYEQYF.

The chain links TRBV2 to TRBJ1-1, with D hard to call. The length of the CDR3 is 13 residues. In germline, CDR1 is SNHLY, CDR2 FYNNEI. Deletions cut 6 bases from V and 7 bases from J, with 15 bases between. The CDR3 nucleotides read TGTGCCAGCAGCCAGAGAAGGACGGATGAAGCTTTCTTT. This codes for CASSQRRTDEAFF.

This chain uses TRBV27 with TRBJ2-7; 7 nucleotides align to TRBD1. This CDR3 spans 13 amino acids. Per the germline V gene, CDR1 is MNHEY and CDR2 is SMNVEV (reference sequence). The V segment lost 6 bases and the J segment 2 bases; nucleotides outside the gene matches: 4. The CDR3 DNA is TGTGCCAGCAGGGGACAGCTAACCTACGAGCAGTACTTC. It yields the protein CASRGQLTYEQYF.

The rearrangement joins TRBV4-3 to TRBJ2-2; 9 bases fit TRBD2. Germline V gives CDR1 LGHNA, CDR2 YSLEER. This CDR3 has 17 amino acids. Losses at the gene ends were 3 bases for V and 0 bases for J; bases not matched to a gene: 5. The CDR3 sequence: CASSQSIAGANTGELFF. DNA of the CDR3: TGCGCCAGCAGCCAGTCCATAGCGGGAGCGAACACCGGGGAGCTGTTTTTT.

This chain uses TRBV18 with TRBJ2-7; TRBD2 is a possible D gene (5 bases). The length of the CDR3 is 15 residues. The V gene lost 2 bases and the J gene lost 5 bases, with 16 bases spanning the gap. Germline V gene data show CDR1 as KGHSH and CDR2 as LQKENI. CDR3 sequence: CASSPRTEGSHEQYF. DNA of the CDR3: TGTGCCAGCTCACCAAGGACCGAGGGAAGCCACGAGCAGTACTTC.

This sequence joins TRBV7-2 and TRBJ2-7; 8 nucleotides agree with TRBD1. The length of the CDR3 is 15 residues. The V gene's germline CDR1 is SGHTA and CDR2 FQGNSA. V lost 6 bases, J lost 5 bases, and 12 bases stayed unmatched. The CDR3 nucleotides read TGTGCCAGCAGTCGTCCGGAACAGGGGGTCCACGAGCAGTACTTC. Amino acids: CASSRPEQGVHEQYF. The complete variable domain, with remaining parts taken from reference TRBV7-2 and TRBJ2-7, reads GAGVSQSPSNKVTEKGKDVELRCDPISGHTALYWYRQSLGQGLEFLIYFQGNSAPDKSGLPSDRFSAERTGGSVSTLTIQRTQQEDSAVYLCASSRPEQGVHEQYFGPGTRLTVT.

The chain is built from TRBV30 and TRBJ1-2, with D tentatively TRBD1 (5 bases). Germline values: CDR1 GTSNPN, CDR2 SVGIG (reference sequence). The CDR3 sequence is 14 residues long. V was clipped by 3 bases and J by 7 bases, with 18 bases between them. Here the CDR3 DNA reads TGTGCCTGGAGCCTTCTGGGGGAGGATGGTGGCTACACCTTC. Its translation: CAWSLLGEDGGYTF.

DNA for the CDR3: TGCGCCAGCAGCTTGGTCCAAGGGGGTAGAACCCATGGCTACACCTTC. This sequence encodes CASSLVQGGRTHGYTF. The chain has TRBV5-1 and TRBJ1-2, with TRBD1 as a possible D gene (6 bases). V was cut by 0 bases and J by 6 bases, with 18 bases left in between. CDR3 length: 16 amino acids. Germline V CDR1 and CDR2: SGHRS, YFSETQ.

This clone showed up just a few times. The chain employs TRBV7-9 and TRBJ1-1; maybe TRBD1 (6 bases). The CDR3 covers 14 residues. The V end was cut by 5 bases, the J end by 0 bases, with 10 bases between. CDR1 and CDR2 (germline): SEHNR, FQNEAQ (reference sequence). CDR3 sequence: CASSGQTVNTEAFF. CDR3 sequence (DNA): TGTGCCAGCAGCGGACAGACAGTGAACACTGAAGCTTTCTTT.

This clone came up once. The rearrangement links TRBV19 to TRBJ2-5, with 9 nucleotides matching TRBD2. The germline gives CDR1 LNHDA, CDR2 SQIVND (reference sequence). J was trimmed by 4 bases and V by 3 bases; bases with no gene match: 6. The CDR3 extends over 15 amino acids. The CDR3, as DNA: TGTGCCAGTAGTATGGGCGGGAGGGCCCCAGAGACCCAGTACTTC. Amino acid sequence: CASSMGGRAPETQYF.